This T cell receptor beta chain was retrieved from a study of blood T cells in healthy people across ages. Study context: Using template switching, researchers captured about one barcoded beta molecule for each two T cells.

A second PCR, run for about 6 to 12 cycles, used a sample-barcoded 5' primer plus a J-beta primer mix. Every cDNA was tagged by a template-switch adaptor with 12 random nucleotides. TCRdb called the 5' RACE reads again in MiXCR, with one record for every CDR3 protein. Counted here are 1.5 million or so distinct CDR3 sequences, roughly 43% occurring once; the ten biggest clones make up 4%. CDR1 SGHRS and CDR2 YFSETQ come from the germline V gene. This CDR3 has 15 residues. V was pared by 0 bases and J by 7 bases, with 5 bases of the junction left unmatched. The receptor was isolated from a woman aged 18-29 years in good health. The sequenced sample consisted of blood. This chain joins TRBV5-1 and TRBJ2-2; 8 bases align to TRBD1. The CDR3 DNA is TGCGCCAGCAGCTTGGAAGGGACAGGTTTCGGGGAGCTGTTTTTT. As protein: CASSLEGTGFGELFF.